This T cell receptor beta chain was documented in a study of blood T cell repertoires in COVID-19. Germline CDR1 and CDR2: LNHDA and SQIVND (reference sequence). The V and J ends lost 1 base and 8 bases respectively, with 20 bases between them. This CDR3 region has 16 residues. Assay used: immunoSEQ multiplex PCR; TCRdb lists only in-frame clones, some missing. The sample records approximately 150,000 clones, more than 75% being singletons. This clonotype was obtained from a human donor with acute or convalescent COVID-19. The donor label of this sample is uncertain. The chain employs TRBV19 and TRBJ1-2, with D perhaps TRBD1 (6 bases). The source material was peripheral blood. The CDR3 DNA reads TGTGCCAGTAGTATAGCCCCGGGGGGGGCTATGTTAGGCTACACCTTC. This sequence encodes CASSIAPGGAMLGYTF.